This T cell receptor (beta chain) was captured in a study of blood T cell repertoires in COVID-19. On the study more broadly: Samples came from the United States, Italy and Spain, spanning acute and convalescent COVID-19. The analysed material was cDNA or gDNA that came from T cells, B-cell-depleted T cells, or PBMCs.

Per the original data handling: Counts of nucleated cells, estimated from reference gene primer amplification, were obtained. The method was immunoSEQ multiplex PCR; TCRdb's version includes in-frame clones alone and lacks a portion of them. V, J and clone size were drawn from that table, and D and trimming were deduced from the DNA. The sample holds roughly 95,000 clones, about 81% seen once. Trimming took off 6 bases at V and 7 bases at J, with 24 bases between the two ends. The CDR3 consists of 16 residues. The germline CDR1 and CDR2 sequences are MNHEY and SMNVEV (reference sequence). J is TRBJ1-2 and V is TRBV27; D gene unclear. Material for sequencing was peripheral blood. The sequence came from a man in his fifties or sixties with acute or convalescent COVID-19. CDR3 loop: CASSLGSHRGVGGYTF. The CDR3 bases are TGTGCCAGCAGCCTAGGGTCACACCGCGGGGTAGGTGGCTACACCTTC.